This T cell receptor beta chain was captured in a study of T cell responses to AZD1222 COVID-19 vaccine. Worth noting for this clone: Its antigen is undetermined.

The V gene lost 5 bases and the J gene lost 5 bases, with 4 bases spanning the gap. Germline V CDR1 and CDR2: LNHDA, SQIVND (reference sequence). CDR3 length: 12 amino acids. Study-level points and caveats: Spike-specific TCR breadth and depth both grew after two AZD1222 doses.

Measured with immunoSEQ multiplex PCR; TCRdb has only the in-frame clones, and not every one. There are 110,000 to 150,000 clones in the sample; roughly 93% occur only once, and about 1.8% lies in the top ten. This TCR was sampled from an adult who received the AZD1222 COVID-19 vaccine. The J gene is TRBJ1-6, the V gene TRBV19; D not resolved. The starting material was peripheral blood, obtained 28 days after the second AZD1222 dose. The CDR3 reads CASSPHNSPLHF. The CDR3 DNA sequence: TGTGCCAGTAGTCCTCATAATTCACCCCTCCACTTT.